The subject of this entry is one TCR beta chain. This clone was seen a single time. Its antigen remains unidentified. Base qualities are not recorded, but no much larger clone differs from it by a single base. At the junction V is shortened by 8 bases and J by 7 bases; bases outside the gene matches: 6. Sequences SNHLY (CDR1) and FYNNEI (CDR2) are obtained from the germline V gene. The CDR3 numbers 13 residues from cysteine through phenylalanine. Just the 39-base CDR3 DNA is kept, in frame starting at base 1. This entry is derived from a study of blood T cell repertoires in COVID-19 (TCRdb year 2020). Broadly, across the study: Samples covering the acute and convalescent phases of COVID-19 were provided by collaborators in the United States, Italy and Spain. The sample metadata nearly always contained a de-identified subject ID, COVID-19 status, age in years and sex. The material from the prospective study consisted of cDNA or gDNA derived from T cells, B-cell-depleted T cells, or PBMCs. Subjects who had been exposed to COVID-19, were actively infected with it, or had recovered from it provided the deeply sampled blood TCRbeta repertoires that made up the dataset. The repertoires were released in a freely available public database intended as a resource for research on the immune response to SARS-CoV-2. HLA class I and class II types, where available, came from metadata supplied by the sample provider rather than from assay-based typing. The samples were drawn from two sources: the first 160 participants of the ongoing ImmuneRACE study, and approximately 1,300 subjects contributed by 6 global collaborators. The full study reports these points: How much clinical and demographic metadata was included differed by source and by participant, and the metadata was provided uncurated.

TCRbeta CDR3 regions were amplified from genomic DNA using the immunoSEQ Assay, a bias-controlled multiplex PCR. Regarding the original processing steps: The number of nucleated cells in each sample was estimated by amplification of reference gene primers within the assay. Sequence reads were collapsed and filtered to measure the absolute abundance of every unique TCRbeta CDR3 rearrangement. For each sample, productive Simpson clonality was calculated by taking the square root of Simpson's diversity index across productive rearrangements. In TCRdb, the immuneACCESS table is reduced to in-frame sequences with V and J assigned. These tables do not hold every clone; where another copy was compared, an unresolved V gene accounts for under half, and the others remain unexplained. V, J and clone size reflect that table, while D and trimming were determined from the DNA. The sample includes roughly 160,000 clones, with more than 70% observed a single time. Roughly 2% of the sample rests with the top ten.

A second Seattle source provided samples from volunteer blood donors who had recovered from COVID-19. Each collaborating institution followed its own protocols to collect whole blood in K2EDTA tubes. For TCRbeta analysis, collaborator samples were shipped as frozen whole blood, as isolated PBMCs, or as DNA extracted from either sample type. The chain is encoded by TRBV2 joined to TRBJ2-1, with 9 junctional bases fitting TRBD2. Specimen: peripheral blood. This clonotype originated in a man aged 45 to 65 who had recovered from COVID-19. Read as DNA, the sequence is TGTGCCAGCCGAGCGGGGGGCGAAAATGAGCAGTTCTTC. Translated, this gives CASRAGGENEQFF.